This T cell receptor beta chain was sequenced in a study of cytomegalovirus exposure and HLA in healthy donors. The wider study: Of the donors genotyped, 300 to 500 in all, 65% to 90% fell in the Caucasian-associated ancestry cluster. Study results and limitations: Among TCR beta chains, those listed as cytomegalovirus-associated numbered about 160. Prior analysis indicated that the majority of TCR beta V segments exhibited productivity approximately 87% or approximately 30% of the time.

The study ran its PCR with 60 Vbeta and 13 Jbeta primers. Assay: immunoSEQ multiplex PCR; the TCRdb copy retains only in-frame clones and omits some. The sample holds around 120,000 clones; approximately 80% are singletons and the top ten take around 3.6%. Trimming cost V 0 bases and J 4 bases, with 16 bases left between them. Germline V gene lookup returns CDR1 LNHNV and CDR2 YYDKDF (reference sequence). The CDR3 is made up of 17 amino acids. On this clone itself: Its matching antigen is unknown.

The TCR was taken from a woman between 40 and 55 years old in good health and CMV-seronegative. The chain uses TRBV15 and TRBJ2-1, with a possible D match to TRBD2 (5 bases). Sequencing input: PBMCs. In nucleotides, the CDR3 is TGTGCCACCAGCAGAGAAGCGGTAGCGAGAAGATACAATGAGCAGTTCTTC. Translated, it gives CATSREAVARRYNEQFF.